This TCR beta chain is drawn from a study of blood T cell repertoires in COVID-19. In the original workflow: Amplifying reference gene primers gave estimates of nucleated cell counts. Sequencing was performed with immunoSEQ multiplex PCR; in TCRdb, only in-frame clones are kept and a portion is missing. That table furnishes V, J and clone size, whereas the DNA furnished D and trimming. This table holds 250,000 to 400,000 clones, more than 70% found once. Looked up from germline, CDR1 is LNHDA and CDR2 is SQIVND (reference sequence). The CDR3 contains 15 residues. V dropped 2 bases and J dropped 7; count of bases not matched to a gene: 4.

Specimen: peripheral blood. The sequence derives from a woman in her thirties with COVID-19, enrolled during active disease. This chain uses TRBV19 with TRBJ2-1, with TRBD2 matching over 11 bases. CDR3 amino acids: CASSIIAGGFNEQFF. CDR3 nucleotides: TGTGCCAGTAGTATAATAGCGGGGGGGTTTAATGAGCAGTTCTTC.